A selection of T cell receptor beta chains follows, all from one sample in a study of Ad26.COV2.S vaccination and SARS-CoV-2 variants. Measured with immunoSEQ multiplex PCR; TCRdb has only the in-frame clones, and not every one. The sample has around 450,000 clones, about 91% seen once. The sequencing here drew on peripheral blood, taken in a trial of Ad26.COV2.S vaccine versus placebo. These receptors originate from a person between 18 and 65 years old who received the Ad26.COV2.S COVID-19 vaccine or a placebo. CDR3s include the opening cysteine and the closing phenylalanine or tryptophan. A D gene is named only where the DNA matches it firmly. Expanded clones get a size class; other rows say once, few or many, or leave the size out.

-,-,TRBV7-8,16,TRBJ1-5,CASSLVRHTSNQPQHF,TGTGCCAGCAGCTTAGTGAGACATACAAGCAATCAGCCCCAGCATTTT
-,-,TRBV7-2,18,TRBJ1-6,CASSLGSLSSAYNSPLHF,TGTGCCAGCAGCTTAGGAAGTTTAAGTTCGGCCTATAATTCACCCCTCCACTTT
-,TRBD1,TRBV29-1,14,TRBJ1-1,CSVEDPDRGRRAFF,TGCAGCGTTGAAGATCCGGACAGGGGAAGAAGGGCTTTCTTT
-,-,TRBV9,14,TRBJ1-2,CASSHARADYGYTF,TGTGCCAGCAGCCACGCCCGGGCTGACTATGGCTACACCTTC
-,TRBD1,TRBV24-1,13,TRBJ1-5,CATGTGANQPQHF,TGTGCCACAGGGACAGGAGCTAATCAGCCCCAGCATTTT
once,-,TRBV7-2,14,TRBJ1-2,CASSPWGPIYGYTF,TGTGCCAGCAGCCCTTGGGGGCCCATTTATGGCTACACCTTC
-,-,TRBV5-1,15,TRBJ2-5,CASSVMGQGLETQYF,TGCGCCAGCAGCGTGATGGGGCAGGGCCTGGAGACCCAGTACTTC
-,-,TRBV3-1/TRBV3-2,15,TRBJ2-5,CASSQDHTRGETQYF,TGTGCCAGCAGCCAAGATCACACCCGGGGAGAGACCCAGTACTTC
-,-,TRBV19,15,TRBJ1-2,CASSKGLGYNYGYTF,TGTGCCAGTAGTAAAGGCCTGGGATATAACTATGGCTACACCTTC
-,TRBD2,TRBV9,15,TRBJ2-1,CASSRRLGREHEQFF,TGTGCCAGCAGCAGAAGACTAGGGCGGGAGCATGAGCAGTTCTTC
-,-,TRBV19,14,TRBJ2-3,CATSPRTLLDTQYF,TGTGCCACTTCCCCCCGCACGCTCTTGGATACGCAGTATTTT
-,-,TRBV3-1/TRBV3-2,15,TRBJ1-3,CASSQGAGWRNTIYF,TGTGCCAGCAGCCAAGGTGCGGGGTGGCGAAACACCATATATTTT
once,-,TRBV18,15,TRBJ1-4,CASSTYSATNEKLFF,TGTGCCAGCTCAACTTACAGTGCAACTAATGAAAAACTGTTTTTT
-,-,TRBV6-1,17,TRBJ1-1,CASSERGGHLGNTEAFF,TGTGCCAGCAGTGAACGGGGGGGACACCTGGGGAACACTGAAGCTTTCTTT
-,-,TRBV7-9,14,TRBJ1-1,CASSLVGGSTEAFF,TGTGCCAGCAGCCTAGTCGGGGGGAGCACTGAAGCTTTCTTT
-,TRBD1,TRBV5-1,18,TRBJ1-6,CASSLAFLGQFRNSPLHF,TGCGCCAGCAGCTTGGCCTTCCTGGGACAGTTTCGTAATTCACCCCTCCACTTT
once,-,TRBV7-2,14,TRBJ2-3,CASSFAGLTDTQYF,TGTGCCAGCAGCTTTGCGGGACTCACAGATACGCAGTATTTT
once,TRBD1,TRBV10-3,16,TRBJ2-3,CAISVRRQGAADTQYF,TGTGCCATCAGTGTTCGTCGACAGGGGGCCGCAGATACGCAGTATTTT
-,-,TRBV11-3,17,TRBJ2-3,CASSLDQALLLEDTQYF,TGTGCCAGCAGCTTAGACCAAGCGCTACTATTGGAAGATACGCAGTATTTT
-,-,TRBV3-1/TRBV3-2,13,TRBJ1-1,CASSQSRNTEAFF,TGTGCCAGCAGCCAAAGTCGGAACACTGAAGCTTTCTTT
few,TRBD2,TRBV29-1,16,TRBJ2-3,CSVGGLAGFNTDTQYF,TGCAGCGTTGGGGGACTAGCGGGGTTCAACACAGATACGCAGTATTTT
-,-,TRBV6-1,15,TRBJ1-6,CASSERPNTNSPLHF,TGTGCCAGCAGTGAAAGGCCAAACACGAATTCACCCCTCCACTTT
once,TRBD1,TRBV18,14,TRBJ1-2,CASSPRTGGYGYTF,TGTGCCAGCTCACCGAGGACAGGAGGCTATGGCTACACCTTC
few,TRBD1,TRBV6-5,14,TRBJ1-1,CASSVTGAYTEAFF,TGTGCCAGCAGCGTGACAGGGGCGTACACTGAAGCTTTCTTT
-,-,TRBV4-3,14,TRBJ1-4,CASSQDPGYEKLFF,TGCGCCAGCAGCCAAGACCCAGGGTATGAAAAACTGTTTTTT
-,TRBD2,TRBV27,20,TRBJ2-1,CASSQTGTSGRVRTYNEQFF,TGTGCCAGCAGTCAAACCGGGACTAGCGGGAGAGTTAGGACCTACAATGAGCAGTTCTTC
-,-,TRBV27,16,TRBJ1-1,CASSLVTPSMGTEAFF,TGTGCCAGCAGTTTAGTTACGCCTTCTATGGGTACTGAAGCTTTCTTT
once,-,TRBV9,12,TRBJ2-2,CASSVMAGELFF,TGTGCCAGCAGCGTCATGGCCGGGGAGCTGTTTTTT
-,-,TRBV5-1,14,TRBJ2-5,CASSLGGPQETQYF,TGCGCCAGCAGCTTAGGGGGGCCCCAAGAGACCCAGTACTTC
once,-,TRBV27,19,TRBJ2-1,CASSLSAPRRISSYNEQFF,TGTGCCAGCAGTTTATCGGCCCCCAGGCGAATAAGCTCCTACAATGAGCAGTTCTTC
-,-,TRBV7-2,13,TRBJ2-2,CASSVWKTGELFF,TGTGCCAGCAGCGTCTGGAAGACCGGGGAGCTGTTTTTT
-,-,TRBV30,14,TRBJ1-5,CAWNPPGSGQPQHF,TGTGCCTGGAATCCTCCGGGGTCGGGTCAGCCCCAGCATTTT
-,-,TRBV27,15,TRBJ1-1,CASSGTAILNTEAFF,TGTGCCAGCAGCGGGACGGCTATATTGAACACTGAAGCTTTCTTT
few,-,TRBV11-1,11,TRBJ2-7,CASSFRDEQYF,TGTGCCAGCAGCTTCAGGGACGAGCAGTACTTC
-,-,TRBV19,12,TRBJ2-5,CASSSARETQYF,TGTGCCAGTAGTAGCGCAAGGGAGACCCAGTACTTC
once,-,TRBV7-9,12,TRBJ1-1,CASSLGVLEAFF,TGTGCCAGCAGCTTAGGCGTCCTTGAAGCTTTCTTT
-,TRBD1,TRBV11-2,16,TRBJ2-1,CASRPIRDRNYNEQFF,TGTGCCAGCAGACCAATTCGGGACAGGAACTACAATGAGCAGTTCTTC
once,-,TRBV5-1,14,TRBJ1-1,CASSPRVGIVEAFF,TGCGCCAGCAGCCCGCGGGTGGGGATAGTCGAAGCTTTCTTT
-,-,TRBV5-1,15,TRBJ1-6,CATARVQGGISPLHF,TGCGCCACCGCACGAGTACAGGGAGGAATTTCACCCCTCCACTTT
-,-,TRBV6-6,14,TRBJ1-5,CASSSDRFNQPQHF,TGTGCCAGCAGTTCAGACAGGTTCAATCAGCCCCAGCATTTT
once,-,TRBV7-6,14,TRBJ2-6,CASGQDGGVAVLTF,TGTGCCAGCGGCCAGGATGGAGGGGTGGCTGTCCTGACTTTC
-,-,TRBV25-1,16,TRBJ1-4,CASSDPMDFSGEKLFF,TGTGCCAGCAGTGATCCGATGGACTTCTCCGGAGAAAAACTGTTTTTT